These 15 T cell receptor beta chains came from one sample sequenced in a study of OX40 agonist ivuxolimab in advanced cancers. Assay used: immunoSEQ multiplex PCR; TCRdb lists only in-frame clones, some missing. The table shows approximately 63,000 clones, with roughly nine tenths occurring only once. The sample in question was CD4+ or CD8+ T cells sorted from blood, obtained in a trial of the OX40 agonist ivuxolimab. These receptors came from an adult with an advanced solid tumor such as melanoma, head and neck, liver or kidney cancer.

This rearrangement joins TRBV6-6 to TRBJ2-7; D is unresolved. CDR1 is MNHNY, CDR2 SVGAGI, per germline (reference sequence). Trimming pared 8 bases from V and 2 bases from J, leaving 10 bases between. This CDR3 is built from 12 residues. The CDR3 region is CASGSGTYEQYF. The CDR3 nucleotides are TGTGCCAGCGGATCAGGAACCTACGAGCAGTACTTC.

The chain is built from TRBV11-3 and TRBJ1-5, with 7 bases matching TRBD1. There are 15 residues in the CDR3. Germline-derived CDR1 and CDR2 are SGHNT and YENEEA. V lost 5 bases to trimming and J lost 2 bases; unmatched junction nucleotides: 6. CDR3 DNA: TGTGCCAGCAGCCCACGGACAGGTCGCAATCAGCCCCAGCATTTT. Encoded protein: CASSPRTGRNQPQHF.

V gene TRBV11-2 combines with J gene TRBJ2-7, with D possibly being TRBD2 (6 bases). V was shortened by 5 bases and J by 2 bases, with 13 bases between the two germline ends. The germline V gene has CDR1 SGHAT and CDR2 FQNNGV. The CDR3 is 14 residues long. DNA of the CDR3: TGTGCCAGCAGCAACCGGGACTTGCCCTACGAGCAGTACTTC. Translated, it gives CASSNRDLPYEQYF.

The CDR3 bases are TGCGCCAGCAGCTATGACAGGGGGAATGATGAGCAGTTCTTC. It yields the protein CASSYDRGNDEQFF. The chain uses TRBV5-1 and TRBJ2-1; 9 bases line up with TRBD1. The germline V gene encodes CDR1 SGHRS and CDR2 YFSETQ. This CDR3 contains 14 residues. V lost 3 bases, J lost 8 bases, and 6 bases stayed unmatched.

This clone has only a few counts. The chain couples TRBV5-1 to TRBJ1-1, with 7 bases matching TRBD1. The CDR3 is made up of 14 amino acids. Unmatched junction bases numbered 8, after V lost 5 bases and J lost 4 bases. CDR1 and CDR2 from the germline V gene are SGHRS and YFSETQ. CDR3 in amino acids: CASRPNTGVTEAFF. Written as DNA, the CDR3 is TGCGCCAGCAGACCAAATACAGGGGTCACTGAAGCTTTCTTT.

The chain links TRBV19 to TRBJ2-1; 9 bases are a match to TRBD2. This CDR3 has 15 amino acids. V trimming: 3 bases; J trimming: 9 bases; junction bases outside the gene matches: 9. Germline CDR1 and CDR2: LNHDA and SQIVND (reference sequence). CDR3 DNA: TGTGCCAGTAGTATCACACCGGGACTAGCTGGTGAGCAGTTCTTC. It codes for CASSITPGLAGEQFF.

This clone is classed as medium-sized. Other DNA sequences from this sample encode an identical CDR3 as well. The chain links TRBV5-5 to TRBJ1-1, with no clear D. V lost 0 bases to trimming and J lost 0 bases, with 6 bases between them. This CDR3 has 14 residues. CDR1 and CDR2 from the germline V gene are SGHKS and YYEKEE (reference sequence). In DNA, the CDR3 is TGTGCCAGCAGCTTGGCCGGTATGAACACTGAAGCTTTCTTT. The encoded protein is CASSLAGMNTEAFF.

The rearrangement joins TRBV19 to TRBJ2-7; TRBD2 aligns across 8 bases. V was clipped by 3 bases and J by 8 bases; unmatched bases: 9. Germline V gene sequence: CDR1 LNHDA, CDR2 SQIVND (reference sequence). The CDR3 has 14 residues. The CDR3 region has the DNA TGTGCCAGTAGTATGGGGCTAGCGGGTCCTCAGCAGTACTTC. This translates into CASSMGLAGPQQYF.

The chain joins TRBV7-9 to TRBJ2-1; weak D call: TRBD2 (6 bases). The CDR3 extends over 18 amino acids. Looked up from germline, CDR1 is SEHNR and CDR2 is FQNEAQ (reference sequence). With 3 bases removed from V and 1 base from J, the gap between germline ends came to 19 bases. CDR3 bases: TGTGCCAGCAGCTTTGGGCTTGAGACTAGATGGTCCTACAATGAGCAGTTCTTC. Its protein is CASSFGLETRWSYNEQFF.

The CDR3 sequence: CASSYYEQYF. In nucleotides, the CDR3 is TGTGCCAGCAGTTACTACGAGCAGTACTTC. The V gene is TRBV2, the J gene TRBJ2-7; D call uncertain. The germline V gene encodes CDR1 SNHLY and CDR2 FYNNEI. Trimming removed 5 bases from V and 3 bases from J, with 2 bases in between. The CDR3 spans 10 residues.

The chain links TRBV9 to TRBJ1-2; 9 nucleotides agree with TRBD1. In germline, CDR1 is SGDLS, CDR2 YYNGEE. V shed 1 base and J 7 bases; nucleotides not matched to a gene: 26. This CDR3 is 21 amino acids long. CDR3 sequence: CASSVTGTGWGLTLSATGYTF. The CDR3 DNA follows: TGTGCCAGCAGCGTAACCGGGACAGGGTGGGGACTCACACTCTCGGCGACTGGCTACACCTTC.

The chain carries TRBV9 and TRBJ2-7, with 8 bases identical to TRBD1. The germline gives CDR1 SGDLS, CDR2 YYNGEE. CDR3 size: 14 residues. Trimming took 4 bases from V and 5 from J; bases not matched to a gene: 8. CDR3 loop: CASSPWTGLNEQYF. CDR3 bases: TGTGCCAGCAGCCCCTGGACAGGGTTAAACGAGCAGTACTTC. The full variable domain, in which reference TRBV9 and TRBJ2-7 provide the parts outside the CDR3, is DSGVTQTPKHLITATGQRVTLRCSPRSGDLSVYWYQQSLDQGLQFLIQYYNGEERAKGNILERFSAQQFPDLHSELNLSSLELGDSALYFCASSPWTGLNEQYFGPGTRLTVT.

J is TRBJ2-5 and V is TRBV7-9, with TRBD2 matching 10 bases. Germline-derived CDR1 and CDR2 are SEHNR and FQNEAQ (reference sequence). Unmatched junction bases numbered 9, after V lost 6 bases and J lost 5 bases. This CDR3 region has 15 residues. In nucleotides, the CDR3 is TGTGCCAGCAGTTATCTAGCGGGAGCTGGGGAGACCCAGTACTTC. Its translation: CASSYLAGAGETQYF.

This chain links TRBV30 with TRBJ2-1; 8 positions match TRBD1. Unmatched junction bases numbered 5, after V lost 2 bases and J lost 8 bases. Germline CDR1 reads GTSNPN; CDR2 reads SVGIG (reference sequence). CDR3 length: 13 residues. The CDR3 DNA is TGTGCCTGGAGTAGAACAGGGGGAGATGAGCAGTTCTTC. It codes for CAWSRTGGDEQFF.

The chain employs TRBV5-6 and TRBJ1-5; D might be TRBD1 (5 bases). This CDR3 has 15 amino acids. V was cut by 6 bases and J by 1 base, with 14 bases left in between. The germline V gene has CDR1 SGHDT and CDR2 YYEEEE. The CDR3 nucleotides are TGTGCCAGCACCCCGGGGCCGTCGAGCAATCAGCCCCAGCATTTT. It encodes CASTPGPSSNQPQHF.